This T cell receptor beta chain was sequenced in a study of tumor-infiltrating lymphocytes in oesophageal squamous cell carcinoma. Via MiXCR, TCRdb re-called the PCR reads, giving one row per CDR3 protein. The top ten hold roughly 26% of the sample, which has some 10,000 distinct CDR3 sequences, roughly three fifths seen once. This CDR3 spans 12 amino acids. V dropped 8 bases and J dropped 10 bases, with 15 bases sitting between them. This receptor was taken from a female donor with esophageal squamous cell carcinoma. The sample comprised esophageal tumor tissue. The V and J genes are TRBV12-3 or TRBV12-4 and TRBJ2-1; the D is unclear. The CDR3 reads CASGPTGLEQFF. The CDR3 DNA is TGTGCCAGCGGCCCGACTGGCCTAGAGCAGTTCTTC.